The 19 T cell receptor beta chains reported below all come from one sample, sequenced in a study of cytomegalovirus exposure and HLA in healthy donors. In the PCR, 60 Vbeta and 13 Jbeta primers were used. Libraries were prepared by immunoSEQ multiplex PCR; TCRdb keeps only in-frame clonotypes and omits some of them. The data hold approximately 100,000 clones, with approximately 80% observed a single time. The source material was PBMCs. All receptors derive from a woman aged 35 to 49 in good health and CMV-seropositive.

This clone was counted a single time. This rearrangement joins TRBV18 to TRBJ2-5, with D perhaps matching TRBD1 (6 bases). This CDR3 is 15 amino acids long. V was cut by 4 bases and J by 5 bases, with 17 bases left in between. The germline V gene encodes CDR1 KGHSH and CDR2 LQKENI. The CDR3, as DNA: TGTGCCAGCTCACATGGCGACAGGTCTCTCGAGACCCAGTACTTC. Translated: CASSHGDRSLETQYF.

This clone was counted between two and nine times. This chain uses TRBV29-1 with TRBJ2-5; 7 nucleotides agree with TRBD1. The germline gives CDR1 SQVTM, CDR2 ANQGSEA. V was clipped by 7 bases and J by 5 bases; unmatched bases: 7. CDR3 length: 12 amino acids. This chain's CDR3 is CSGTQGTETQYF. As DNA, the CDR3 is TGCAGCGGAACACAGGGGACGGAGACCCAGTACTTC.

The V call is TRBV27, the J call TRBJ1-4, with D tentatively TRBD1 (5 bases). Germline-derived CDR1 and CDR2 are MNHEY and SMNVEV (reference sequence). V was pared by 6 bases and J by 3 bases, with 20 bases between. The CDR3 has 17 amino acids. CDR3 loop: CASRRRDSPIANEKLFF. For the CDR3, the DNA is TGTGCCAGCAGGCGCCGGGACTCCCCTATCGCTAATGAAAAACTGTTTTTT.

The gene calls are TRBV2 and TRBJ2-1; TRBD2 agrees at 9 bases. Looked up from germline, CDR1 is SNHLY and CDR2 is FYNNEI. This CDR3 comprises 16 residues. Trimming took 1 base from V and 7 from J; bases not matched to a gene: 8. CDR3 protein: CASSEEGSGSGNEQFF. CDR3 nucleotide sequence: TGTGCCAGCAGTGAAGAGGGTAGCGGGAGCGGAAATGAGCAGTTCTTC. The whole variable domain, filled in from reference TRBV2 and TRBJ2-1, reads EPEVTQTPSHQVTQMGQEVILRCVPISNHLYFYWYRQILGQKVEFLVSFYNNEISEKSEIFDDQFSVERPDGSNFTLKIRSTKLEDSAMYFCASSEEGSGSGNEQFFGPGTRLTVL.

The chain uses TRBV28 and TRBJ2-5, with a possible D match to TRBD2 (6 bases). CDR1 MDHEN and CDR2 SYDVKM come from the germline V gene. The V gene lost 6 bases and the J gene lost 2 bases, with 19 bases spanning the gap. CDR3 length: 16 amino acids. CDR3 DNA sequence: TGTGCCAGCAGGGAGATGGGCGGGATCTTACAAGAGACCCAGTACTTC. Its protein is CASREMGGILQETQYF.

The chain has TRBV2 and TRBJ1-2, with a weak D call TRBD1 (6 bases). In germline, CDR1 is SNHLY, CDR2 FYNNEI. This CDR3 comprises 12 residues. The V end was cut by 7 bases, the J end by 5 bases, with 11 bases between. The DNA for the CDR3 is TGTGCCAGCACAGGGGACGGGTATGGCTACACCTTC. Translating gives CASTGDGYGYTF. Using reference TRBV2 and TRBJ1-2 for the parts outside the CDR3, the full variable domain is EPEVTQTPSHQVTQMGQEVILRCVPISNHLYFYWYRQILGQKVEFLVSFYNNEISEKSEIFDDQFSVERPDGSNFTLKIRSTKLEDSAMYFCASTGDGYGYTFGSGTRLTVV.

The rearrangement links TRBV6-1 to TRBJ1-2; 7 nucleotides match TRBD1. This CDR3 is built from 13 residues. V was clipped by 10 bases and J by 8 bases; unmatched bases: 13. The germline CDR1 and CDR2 sequences are MNHNS and SASEGT. The CDR3 here is CATQTGLSNGYTF. Written as DNA, the CDR3 is TGTGCCACCCAGACAGGGCTTTCAAACGGCTACACCTTC.

This chain links TRBV5-1 with TRBJ2-1; 13 nucleotides line up with TRBD2. Per germline, CDR1 SGHRS and CDR2 YFSETQ. The V segment lost 5 bases and the J segment 0 bases; nucleotides outside the gene matches: 11. The CDR3 runs 19 residues. The chain's CDR3 is CASSTLGLAGTSSYNEQFF. The CDR3 nucleotides read TGCGCCAGCAGTACCTTGGGACTAGCGGGGACGAGCTCCTACAATGAGCAGTTCTTC.

The gene calls are TRBV7-2 and TRBJ2-3; 9 nucleotides align to TRBD2. With V trimmed by 1 base and J by 2 bases, 7 bases remained unmatched. CDR1 is SGHTA and CDR2 is FQGNSA in the germline V gene. CDR3 length: 17 residues. In DNA form, the CDR3 reads TGTGCCAGCAGCTTAGGGGCTAGCGGGACTACCACAGATACGCAGTATTTT. It translates to CASSLGASGTTTDTQYF.

The CDR3 here is CASSEGDRYYNEQFF. CDR3 sequence (DNA): TGTGCCAGCAGTGAGGGGGACAGGTACTACAATGAGCAGTTCTTC. This chain joins TRBV25-1 and TRBJ2-1; TRBD1 matches 8 bases. Per the germline V gene, CDR1 is MGHDK and CDR2 is SYGVNS. The CDR3 spans 15 residues. Trimming cost V 3 bases and J 3 bases; bases outside gene matches: 4.

CDR3 nucleotides: TGTGCCAGCAGCCAAGCTAGCGGGAGAGGACAGTTCTTC. It yields the protein CASSQASGRGQFF. This chain links TRBV14 with TRBJ2-1, with TRBD2 matching 10 bases. CDR1 and CDR2 (germline): SGHDN, FVKESK. The CDR3 extends over 13 amino acids. The J segment lost 13 bases and the V segment lost 1 base, leaving 4 bases of the junction unmatched.

As concerns this clone: The sample carries other DNA sequences with the same CDR3. This chain connects TRBV7-9 to TRBJ2-1; 10 bases fit TRBD2. This CDR3 is 15 amino acids long. CDR1 SEHNR and CDR2 FQNEAQ come from the germline V gene (reference sequence). The ends lost 1 base at V and 5 bases at J; junction bases unmatched: 2. CDR3 region: CASSLGLAGNNEQFF. The DNA of the CDR3 is TGTGCCAGCAGCTTAGGACTAGCGGGTAACAATGAGCAGTTCTTC. Variable domain in full (rest from reference TRBV7-9 and TRBJ2-1): DTGVSQNPRHKITKRGQNVTFRCDPISEHNRLYWYRQTLGQGPEFLTYFQNEAQLEKSRLLSDRFSAERPKGSFSTLEIQRTEQGDSAMYLCASSLGLAGNNEQFFGPGTRLTVL.

The chain has TRBV4-2 and TRBJ2-5, with 8 bases lining up with TRBD1. The DNA end is more similar to TRBJ2-7, so the J call may be wrong. The CDR3 totals 17 residues. The germline V gene encodes CDR1 LGHNA and CDR2 YNFKEQ. The CDR3 loop reads CASSRAGGQGGSYEQYF. The CDR3 bases are TGTGCCAGCAGCCGGGCAGGTGGACAGGGTGGCTCCTACGAGCAGTACTTC.

This clone has only one observation. This sequence joins TRBV10-3 and TRBJ2-1; 12 bases are a match to TRBD2. The CDR3 spans 14 residues. CDR1 is ENHRY, CDR2 SYGVKD, per germline. V trimming: 8 bases; J trimming: 12 bases; junction bases outside the gene matches: 11. The CDR3 region is CAIRWTSGDSSQFF. For the CDR3, the DNA is TGTGCCATCCGATGGACTAGCGGGGACAGTTCGCAGTTCTTC.

The CDR3 loop is CASSLREGTYEQYF. The CDR3 DNA is TGCGCCAGCAGCTTGAGGGAGGGGACCTACGAGCAGTACTTC. The chain recombines TRBV5-1 with TRBJ2-7, with 7 bases aligning to TRBD2. J was trimmed by 2 bases and V by 1 base; bases with no gene match: 3. Germline values: CDR1 SGHRS, CDR2 YFSETQ. The CDR3 covers 14 residues.

The rearrangement uses TRBV28 and TRBJ1-5; 10 nucleotides align to TRBD1. The CDR3 spans 13 residues. Per germline, CDR1 MDHEN and CDR2 SYDVKM. With 10 bases clipped from V and 7 bases from J, the junction kept 7 bases outside the gene matches. The CDR3 nucleotides are TGTGCCACCCATAGACAGGGGGCCCAGCCCCAGCATTTT. Protein sequence: CATHRQGAQPQHF.

The CDR3 loop reads CASSYTGQGANNEQFF. For the CDR3, the DNA is TGTGCCAGCAGTTACACGGGACAGGGGGCCAACAATGAGCAGTTCTTC. The V gene is TRBV7-9, the J gene TRBJ2-1; 12 positions agree with TRBD1. CDR3 size: 16 residues. Germline CDR1 and CDR2: SEHNR and FQNEAQ (reference sequence). J was trimmed by 5 bases and V by 6 bases; bases with no gene match: 8.

The chain carries TRBV7-9 and TRBJ1-4; 7 bases agree with TRBD1. The CDR3 contains 15 residues. Per the germline V gene, CDR1 is SEHNR and CDR2 is FQNEAQ (reference sequence). The V gene end was trimmed by 4 bases and the J gene end by 5 bases; junction bases not matched to a gene: 7. The DNA of the CDR3 is TGTGCCAGCAGCTCCAGACAGGGCGGCAATGAAAAACTGTTTTTT. Protein product: CASSSRQGGNEKLFF.

This chain links TRBV29-1 with TRBJ2-7; 7 bases align to TRBD1. The V gene's germline CDR1 is SQVTM and CDR2 ANQGSEA. J was trimmed by 1 base and V by 1 base; bases with no gene match: 4. This CDR3 spans 14 amino acids. Written as DNA, the CDR3 is TGCAGCGTTGAAGGGGGACAGACGTCCTACGAGCAGTACTTC. Translated, it gives CSVEGGQTSYEQYF.